The present T cell receptor beta chain was sequenced within a study of patients and donors after allogeneic stem cell transplantation. TCRdb independently ran MiXCR on the RT-PCR reads; one entry per CDR3 protein. The top ten hold around 6% of the sample, which has 900,000 to 1,000,000 distinct CDR3 sequences, roughly 18% seen once. Germline trimming cut 6 bases from V and 2 bases from J; bases unmatched to any gene: 4. CDR1 is SGHDT and CDR2 is YYEEEE in the germline V gene. The CDR3 length is 13 residues. Sample: blood, either unsorted or a sorted T cell fraction (not recorded which). This clonotype originated in a human donor who was either an allogeneic HSCT recipient or a stem cell or donor lymphocyte infusion donor (not recorded which). It is not recorded whose cells these are; they may come from a transplant donor. The V gene is TRBV5-6, the J gene TRBJ2-5, with TRBD1 identical over 7 bases. The CDR3 DNA reads TGTGCCAGCAACCCGGGACAGCAAGAGACCCAGTACTTC. This translates into CASNPGQQETQYF.